The 20 T cell receptor beta chains reported below all come from one sample, sequenced in a study of blood T cell repertoires in COVID-19. The data were produced by immunoSEQ multiplex PCR, yet TCRdb's version contains in-frame clones alone and is incomplete. The sample consists of 90,000 to 140,000 clones, about 76% of them appearing once. The sequencing input was peripheral blood. The source is a woman in her sixties or seventies with acute or convalescent COVID-19.

V usage is TRBV2 and J usage is TRBJ2-5; 8 bases align to TRBD2. J was trimmed by 0 bases and V by 1 base; bases with no gene match: 7. The CDR3 spans 17 residues. In germline, CDR1 is SNHLY, CDR2 FYNNEI. The CDR3 protein is CASSEVRRGANQETQYF. The DNA of the CDR3 is TGTGCCAGCAGTGAAGTGAGGCGGGGGGCCAACCAAGAGACCCAGTACTTC.

The chain recombines TRBV16 with TRBJ1-1; D is undetermined. The CDR3 is made up of 15 amino acids. Germline-derived CDR1 and CDR2 are KGHSY and FQNENV. V dropped 4 bases and J dropped 1 base, with 13 bases sitting between them. CDR3 residues: CASSRPGLGNTEAFF. CDR3 DNA sequence: TGTGCCAGCAGCCGCCCAGGACTGGGGAACACTGAAGCTTTCTTT.

The chain combines TRBV11-2 with TRBJ2-5, with TRBD2 as a possible D gene (5 bases). This CDR3 comprises 14 residues. The germline V gene encodes CDR1 SGHAT and CDR2 FQNNGV. Trimming shortened V by 0 bases and J by 5 bases, and 10 bases separated the two germline ends. The chain's CDR3 is CASSLERVVETQYF. Here the CDR3 DNA reads TGTGCCAGCAGCTTAGAGAGGGTGGTTGAGACCCAGTACTTC.

The V gene is TRBV3-1 (or the pseudogene TRBV3-2), the J gene TRBJ2-3, with TRBD2 matching over 11 bases. The J segment lost 0 bases and the V segment lost 4 bases, leaving 0 bases of the junction unmatched. The germline gives CDR1 LGHDT, CDR2 YNNKEL (reference sequence). The length of the CDR3 is 15 residues. Here the CDR3 reads CASSRLAGSTDTQYF. The CDR3 DNA is TGTGCCAGCAGCCGACTAGCGGGGAGCACAGATACGCAGTATTTT.

The CDR3 loop is CASNSIPGNSPLHF. CDR3 DNA sequence: TGTGCCAGCAATTCAATCCCCGGGAATTCACCCCTCCACTTT. The chain carries TRBV6-1 and TRBJ1-6; D ambiguous. The CDR3 sequence is 14 residues long. Trimming left V 7 bases short and J 7 bases short, with 14 bases between. Germline V gene data show CDR1 as MNHNS and CDR2 as SASEGT.

V and J are TRBV6-1 and TRBJ2-1, with 9 positions matching TRBD1. Trimming cost V 3 bases and J 8 bases; bases outside gene matches: 8. The CDR3 consists of 15 residues. Germline values: CDR1 MNHNS, CDR2 SASEGT. Written as DNA, the CDR3 is TGTGCCAGCAGTGAGTCGGACAGGGGTTTCGATGAGCAGTTCTTC. Residues: CASSESDRGFDEQFF.

The V call is TRBV19, the J call TRBJ1-2; the match to TRBD1 covers 7 bases. Per the germline V gene, CDR1 is LNHDA and CDR2 is SQIVND (reference sequence). This CDR3 has 15 amino acids. V gave up 3 bases and J gave up 6 bases; unmatched junction bases: 10. CDR3 protein: CASSIPPTGSNGYTF. The CDR3 DNA sequence: TGTGCCAGTAGTATTCCCCCGACAGGGAGCAATGGCTACACCTTC.

DNA for the CDR3: TGTGCCAGCAGTCAGCTTCGGGGGGCGGACCAGCCCCAGCATTTT. As protein: CASSQLRGADQPQHF. V usage is TRBV3-1 (or the pseudogene TRBV3-2) and J usage is TRBJ1-5; weak D call: TRBD1 (6 bases). Germline V gene lookup returns CDR1 LGHDT and CDR2 YNNKEL (reference sequence). V was pared by 6 bases and J by 7 bases, with 19 bases between. CDR3 length equals 15 residues.

This sequence joins TRBV10-1 and TRBJ2-3; TRBD2 aligns across 7 bases. This CDR3 region has 15 residues. The germline CDR1 and CDR2 sequences are WNHNN and SYGVQD (reference sequence). V lost 3 bases to trimming and J lost 3 bases; unmatched junction nucleotides: 6. The CDR3 DNA reads TGCGCCAGCAGTGATCCAGGGAGGGGAACAGATACGCAGTATTTT. Its protein product is CASSDPGRGTDTQYF.

The V call is TRBV5-4, the J call TRBJ1-2; D is undetermined. Germline V gene sequence: CDR1 SGHNT, CDR2 YYREEE (reference sequence). The CDR3 covers 13 residues. V lost 3 bases, J lost 2 bases, and 8 bases lay in between. CDR3 residues: CASSSGLNYGYTF. The CDR3 nucleotides read TGTGCCAGCAGCTCCGGACTGAACTATGGCTACACCTTC.

The V and J genes are TRBV28 and TRBJ1-4; D is unclear. Germline lookup yields CDR1 MDHEN and CDR2 SYDVKM. The length of the CDR3 is 13 residues. V shed 8 bases and J shed 5 bases, with 12 bases lying between them. The DNA for the CDR3 is TGTGCCAGCGGCGGGCCAGGAAATGAAAAACTGTTTTTT. Protein product: CASGGPGNEKLFF.

The chain carries TRBV7-9 and TRBJ2-5; tentatively, D is TRBD2 (7 bases). Trimming stripped 5 bases from V and 2 bases from J, with 18 bases between. This CDR3 comprises 16 residues. Germline V gene sequence: CDR1 SEHNR, CDR2 FQNEAQ (reference sequence). This chain's CDR3 is CASSAARGGKQETQYF. In DNA form, the CDR3 reads TGTGCCAGCAGCGCCGCGAGGGGGGGAAAACAAGAGACCCAGTACTTC.

This clone was observed a handful of times. The V call is TRBV5-6, the J call TRBJ1-2; 8 nucleotides agree with TRBD1. CDR3 size: 16 residues. Trimming at V came to 0 bases and at J to 6 bases, leaving 10 bases not matched to a gene. Germline V gene lookup returns CDR1 SGHDT and CDR2 YYEEEE. CDR3 protein: CASSLGDGTGVNGYTF. Here the CDR3 DNA reads TGTGCCAGCAGCTTGGGGGACGGGACAGGAGTCAATGGCTACACCTTC.

The rearrangement joins TRBV6-2 or TRBV6-3 to TRBJ1-5, with 9 nucleotides matching TRBD1. The CDR3 totals 14 residues. Germline V gives CDR1 MNHEY, CDR2 SVGEGT. Trimming took 8 bases from V and 5 from J; bases not matched to a gene: 7. This chain's CDR3 is CASGLGQGHQPQHF. The CDR3 DNA follows: TGTGCCAGCGGCCTGGGACAGGGCCATCAGCCCCAGCATTTT.

This clone occurred once. V is TRBV19 and J is TRBJ2-7; maybe TRBD1 (5 bases). Trimming took 6 bases from V and 5 from J, leaving 11 bases between them. There are 12 residues in the CDR3. CDR1 LNHDA and CDR2 SQIVND come from the germline V gene (reference sequence). Written as DNA, the CDR3 is TGTGCCAGTAGCCGTCAGGGCCACGAGCAGTACTTC. Protein product: CASSRQGHEQYF. The full variable domain, completed using reference TRBV19 and TRBJ2-7, is DGGITQSPKYLFRKEGQNVTLSCEQNLNHDAMYWYRQDPGQGLRLIYYSQIVNDFQKGDIAEGYSVSREKKESFPLTVTSAQKNPTAFYLCASSRQGHEQYFGPGTRLTVT.

CDR3 residues: CATSRDGLFGYTF. The CDR3 DNA reads TGTGCCACCAGCAGAGACGGTCTTTTTGGCTACACCTTC. The chain joins TRBV15 to TRBJ1-2; D is ambiguous. This CDR3 region has 13 residues. The ends were cut back, 0 bases at V and 7 bases at J, with 9 bases in the middle. Germline lookup yields CDR1 LNHNV and CDR2 YYDKDF (reference sequence).

This clone is a singleton in its sample. The gene calls are TRBV18 and TRBJ1-1; no clear D gene. There are 17 residues in the CDR3. Trimming left V 5 bases short and J 1 base short, with 20 bases between. Per the germline V gene, CDR1 is KGHSH and CDR2 is LQKENI. This CDR3 reads CASSSGNLGSSNTEAFF. The CDR3 nucleotides read TGTGCCAGCTCATCGGGGAATCTAGGATCGTCGAACACTGAAGCTTTCTTT.

This clone was seen only once. J is TRBJ2-1 and V is TRBV10-3; tentatively, D is TRBD1 (6 bases). The germline CDR1 and CDR2 sequences are ENHRY and SYGVKD. The CDR3 runs 11 residues. With 10 bases removed from V and 10 bases from J, the gap between germline ends came to 14 bases. In DNA form, the CDR3 reads TGTGCCACCGCGGACAGACCCGAGCAGTTCTTC. Translation: CATADRPEQFF.

V gene TRBV15 combines with J gene TRBJ2-5; the D gene is possibly TRBD2 (5 bases). Trimming removed 0 bases at V and 5 bases at J, with 13 bases between. The germline V gene encodes CDR1 LNHNV and CDR2 YYDKDF (reference sequence). The CDR3 runs 15 residues. The CDR3, as DNA: TGTGCCACCAGCAGAGATGGAGGCTTGGGGGAGACCCAGTACTTC. This sequence encodes CATSRDGGLGETQYF.

The chain carries TRBV10-3 and TRBJ2-5, with TRBD2 matching over 13 bases. Germline V gene lookup returns CDR1 ENHRY and CDR2 SYGVKD. V lost 5 bases, J lost 5 bases, and 8 bases stayed unmatched. This CDR3 region has 16 residues. The CDR3 nucleotides read TGTGCCATCAGTCCTACTAGCGGGGGGGGCAGGGAGACCCAGTACTTC. This translates into CAISPTSGGGRETQYF.